These T cell receptor beta chains were read from a single sample in a study of blood T cell repertoires in COVID-19. Using immunoSEQ multiplex PCR, the repertoire was profiled, and TCRdb retains in-frame clones only, with some absent. This sample has 250,000 to 300,000 clones, with 81% found just once. The sample was peripheral blood. The receptors shown here come from a woman aged 60-75 years with active or convalescent COVID-19. CDR3s include the opening cysteine and the closing phenylalanine or tryptophan. D genes are given only for firm matches. Not all rows give a size; the values are once, few, many and, for expanded clones, a class.

>.|15|TRBV7-2|TRBJ1-3|.
CASSPGGWAGNTIYF
TGTGCCAGCAGCCCGGGAGGTTGGGCTGGAAACACCATATATTTT
>.|13|TRBV5-1|TRBJ2-5|.
CASSDGVQETQYF
TGCGCCAGCAGCGACGGGGTTCAAGAGACCCAGTACTTC
>.|11|TRBV7-8|TRBJ1-4|many
CASSQNRGLFF
TGTGCCAGCAGCCAAAATCGGGGACTGTTTTTT
>TRBD1|17|TRBV10-3|TRBJ1-5|.
CAISDSPGGGGHQPQHF
TGTGCCATCAGTGATTCCCCAGGGGGTGGGGGCCATCAGCCCCAGCATTTT
>.|14|TRBV7-3|TRBJ1-2|.
CASSLTGGDYGYTF
TGTGCCAGCAGCTTAACGGGGGGAGACTATGGCTACACCTTC
>TRBD1|15|TRBV6-6|TRBJ1-6|.
CASSTGQVIDSPLHF
TGTGCCAGCAGTACAGGACAGGTGATTGATTCACCCCTCCACTTT
>TRBD1|14|TRBV2|TRBJ1-2|.
CASSEDRGGYGYTF
TGTGCCAGCAGTGAAGACAGGGGTGGCTATGGCTACACCTTC
>.|15|TRBV7-8|TRBJ1-6|few
CASSLVGQTDSPLHF
TGTGCCAGCAGCTTAGTCGGCCAGACAGATTCACCCCTCCACTTT
>TRBD1|18|TRBV11-2|TRBJ2-1|once
CASSLDPRTGGSYNEQFF
TGTGCCAGCAGCTTAGATCCCCGGACAGGGGGCTCCTACAATGAGCAGTTCTTC
>.|14|TRBV11-2|TRBJ2-2|.
CASSPPSRFGELFF
TGTGCCAGCAGCCCCCCCTCCAGGTTCGGGGAGCTGTTTTTT
>.|14|TRBV9|TRBJ2-1|.
CASGAGSPVNEQFF
TGTGCCAGCGGGGCGGGGTCTCCGGTAAATGAGCAGTTCTTC
>.|13|TRBV12-3/TRBV12-4|TRBJ1-1|.
CASSLDTNTEAFF
TGTGCCAGCAGTTTAGACACGAACACTGAAGCTTTCTTT
>.|15|TRBV7-6|TRBJ2-1|.
CASSLGGPHYNEQFF
TGTGCCAGCAGCTTAGGGGGGCCCCACTACAATGAGCAGTTCTTC
>TRBD2|15|TRBV7-9|TRBJ2-1|once
CASSLAGTSVNEQFF
TGTGCCAGCAGCTTAGCCGGGACTAGCGTCAATGAGCAGTTCTTC
>.|11|TRBV12-3/TRBV12-4|TRBJ1-1|once
CASSEQGSGFF
TGTGCCAGCAGTGAGCAGGGGTCCGGTTTCTTT
>.|16|TRBV6-5|TRBJ1-1|.
CASSYLQGSADTEAFF
TGTGCCAGCAGTTACCTCCAGGGATCAGCCGACACTGAAGCTTTCTTT
>TRBD1|14|TRBV27|TRBJ1-2|.
CASGNRDSYYGYTF
TGTGCCAGCGGTAACCGGGACAGCTACTATGGCTACACCTTC
>TRBD2|15|TRBV19|TRBJ2-3|.
CASSRALAGTDTQYF
TGTGCCAGTAGTAGGGCTCTAGCGGGCACAGATACGCAGTATTTT
>TRBD1|16|TRBV9|TRBJ1-5|once
CASSANDRDRNQPQHF
TGTGCCAGCAGCGCCAATGACAGGGATCGCAATCAGCCCCAGCATTTT
>.|15|TRBV6-4|TRBJ2-1|.
CASSDSGLAINEQFF
TGTGCCAGCAGTGACTCGGGGTTAGCGATAAATGAGCAGTTCTTC
>.|14|TRBV28|TRBJ1-1|.
CASSLGRLNTEAFF
TGTGCCAGCAGTTTGGGGCGGTTGAACACTGAAGCTTTCTTT
>TRBD2|16|TRBV5-1|TRBJ2-1|.
CASSLEERGPYNEQFF
TGCGCCAGCAGCTTGGAGGAGCGGGGGCCTTACAATGAGCAGTTCTTC
>TRBD2|15|TRBV7-7|TRBJ2-1|.
CASSQGTSGNNEQFF
TGTGCTAGCAGCCAAGGGACTAGCGGGAACAATGAGCAGTTCTTC
>.|11|TRBV2|TRBJ2-7|.
CASSRLSSFFF
TGTGCCAGCAGCCGCCTAAGTAGCTTTTTCTTC
>TRBD1|14|TRBV27|TRBJ1-3|.
CASSRDSAGNTIYF
TGTGCCAGCTCCCGGGACAGTGCTGGAAACACCATATATTTT
>TRBD2|18|TRBV19|TRBJ2-5|.
CASSQYVRGLAEQETQYF
TGTGCCAGTAGTCAATATGTACGGGGACTAGCGGAACAAGAGACCCAGTACTTC
>.|16|TRBV19|TRBJ1-2|.
CASSIIGGERLYGYTF
TGTGCCAGTAGTATTATCGGAGGGGAACGTCTTTATGGCTACACCTTC
>.|17|TRBV23-1|TRBJ2-7|.
CASSLRLITSSFYEQYF
TGCGCCAGCAGTCTCAGGCTAATAACGAGCAGTTTCTACGAGCAGTACTTC
>.|13|TRBV6-2/TRBV6-3|TRBJ2-7|.
CASRRGLHYEQYF
TGTGCCAGCCGCCGAGGACTACACTACGAGCAGTACTTC
>.|16|TRBV6-5|TRBJ2-6|.
CASSSAGGSGANVLTF
TGTGCCAGCAGTTCCGCAGGGGGGTCTGGGGCCAACGTCCTGACTTTC
>.|14|TRBV11-2|TRBJ1-4|.
CASSLERGSEKLFF
TGTGCCAGCAGCTTAGAGCGGGGAAGCGAAAAACTGTTTTTT